The entry that follows covers one T cell receptor (beta chain) sequence. Its antigen is not yet known. Base qualities are not recorded, but no much larger clone differs from it by a single base. The data belong to a study of T cell changes during pregnancy in multiple sclerosis (dated by TCRdb to between 2018 and 2021). Regarding the study in general: The study looked at changes in the T cell repertoire across pregnancy in women with multiple sclerosis.

V is trimmed back by 6 bases and J by 0 bases, and the junction contains 7 bases that no gene match accounts for. Including the terminal cysteine and phenylalanine, the CDR3 comprises 15 residues. CDR3 DNA only is kept here, 45 bases in frame from base 1. Reading the germline V gene gives CDR1 MNHEY and CDR2 SVGAGI. Preparation of the library involved the immunoSEQ multiplex PCR assay. Here the immuneACCESS table is served through TCRdb, limited to in-frame sequences with V and J called. Missing clones are a known gap in these copies; in checked studies unresolved V genes cover under half, and the rest lacks a known reason. The sample includes 40,000 to 50,000 clones, with 80% to 95% observed a single time. The top ten constitute roughly 1.8% of the sample.

The chain uses TRBV6-5 and TRBJ1-2; 7 bases in the middle match TRBD1. This sample comprised CD4+ T cells from peripheral blood mononuclear cells, obtained after pregnancy. This sequence originates from a female donor in good health, enrolled as a control in a pregnancy study. Here the CDR3 is given as CASSPYGTANYGYTF. The DNA reads TGTGCCAGCAGCCCCTACGGGACAGCTAACTATGGCTACACCTTC.